What follows are 17 T cell receptor beta chains derived from one specimen sequenced in a study of memory CD4+ T cells and cytomegalovirus serostatus. The sort gate was single viable CD3+CD4+CD8-CD45RO+ cells for memory CD4+ T cells. Only in-frame clones appear in the TCRdb table, and some are missing; sequencing was by immunoSEQ multiplex PCR. The data show some 73,000 clones, around 82% seen once. The sample taken for sequencing was memory CD4+ T cells from blood. All receptors derive from an adult in good health and CMV-seropositive.

This sequence joins TRBV6-1 and TRBJ1-1; D remains ambiguous. CDR3 size: 13 residues. The germline V gene has CDR1 MNHNS and CDR2 SASEGT. Trimming removed 8 bases from V and 2 bases from J, with 12 bases in between. CDR3 region: CASLLQFNTEAFF. The CDR3 DNA reads TGTGCCAGCCTTCTCCAGTTTAACACTGAAGCTTTCTTT.

The chain employs TRBV7-9 and TRBJ1-5; no clear D. Germline lookup yields CDR1 SEHNR and CDR2 FQNEAQ (reference sequence). The CDR3 consists of 15 residues. Deletions cut 1 base from V and 3 bases from J, with 10 bases between. CDR3 sequence (DNA): TGTGCCAGCAGCTTAGACGGGGTGTCCAATCAGCCCCAGCATTTT. Amino acid sequence: CASSLDGVSNQPQHF.

V is TRBV1 and J is TRBJ1-3. TRBV1 counts as a pseudogene. This CDR3 contains 15 residues. This CDR3 is CTSRGGLSSGNTIYF. CDR3 in DNA: TGCACCAGCAGGGGAGGATTAAGCTCTGGAAACACCATATATTTT.

Concerning this clone itself: At one end, the junction sequence differs from germline, possibly due to a read error. The J gene is TRBJ1-6, the V gene TRBV7-6; TRBD1 might be the D (5 bases). The CDR3 is made up of 19 amino acids. The V gene's germline CDR1 is SGHVS and CDR2 FNYEAQ. The chain's CDR3 is CASTLEGLLLWGDKSPLHF. Here the CDR3 DNA reads TGTGCCAGCACCTTAGAAGGCCTTCTCTTGTGGGGGGATAAATCACCCCTCCACTTT.

V usage is TRBV7-9 and J usage is TRBJ2-1; D gene uncertain. CDR1 SEHNR and CDR2 FQNEAQ come from the germline V gene (reference sequence). Trimming removed 0 bases from V and 9 bases from J, with 6 bases in between. This CDR3 comprises 12 residues. The CDR3 region has the DNA TGTGCCAGCAGCTTAGCGGGTGGTGAGCAGTTCTTC. Translation: CASSLAGGEQFF.

The V and J genes are TRBV4-3 and TRBJ2-1, with 11 bases aligning to TRBD2. With 0 bases clipped from V and 8 bases from J, the junction kept 3 bases outside the gene matches. Germline CDR1 reads LGHNA; CDR2 reads YSLEER. The CDR3 runs to 15 residues. The CDR3 protein is CASSQDLAGGHEQFF. CDR3 DNA: TGCGCCAGCAGCCAAGATTTAGCGGGAGGGCATGAGCAGTTCTTC.

V is TRBV10-3 and J is TRBJ1-1; D not resolved. The length of the CDR3 is 15 residues. Trimming left V 7 bases short and J 3 bases short, with 18 bases between. CDR1 is ENHRY, CDR2 SYGVKD, per germline. Here the CDR3 DNA reads TGTGCCATCACGGCGGGGTCGGGCTTGGACACTGAAGCTTTCTTT. Translation gives CAITAGSGLDTEAFF.

In the case of this clone: Distinct nucleotide sequences in the sample also encode this CDR3. This chain links TRBV4-3 with TRBJ1-1; TRBD1 might be the D (5 bases). Germline lookup yields CDR1 LGHNA and CDR2 YSLEER. V gave up 1 base and J gave up 0 bases, with 9 bases separating them. The CDR3 has 15 amino acids. The CDR3 coding sequence is TGCGCCAGCAGCCAAGGTCTACAGGTGAACACTGAAGCTTTCTTT. It encodes CASSQGLQVNTEAFF.

This clone has a single count. This chain uses TRBV7-2 with TRBJ2-3, with D perhaps matching TRBD1 or TRBD2 (6 bases each). The CDR3 spans 17 residues. The germline V gene encodes CDR1 SGHTA and CDR2 FQGNSA. V gave up 2 bases and J gave up 4 bases, with 19 bases separating them. CDR3 nucleotides: TGTGCCAGCAGCTTATGGTGGGGGGCTCGGCCCCCAGATACGCAGTATTTT. This gives the protein CASSLWWGARPPDTQYF.

The CDR3 loop reads CASSLTGPSEYTF. CDR3 coding DNA: TGTGCCAGCAGCTTGACAGGCCCCTCGGAGTACACCTTC. The chain couples TRBV11-2 to TRBJ1-2; a weak D match, TRBD1 (6 bases). V lost 3 bases to trimming and J lost 11 bases, with 16 bases between them. Germline lookup yields CDR1 SGHAT and CDR2 FQNNGV. The CDR3 has 13 amino acids.

The chain uses TRBV18 and TRBJ2-7, with D possibly being TRBD1 (6 bases). Germline V gene data show CDR1 as KGHSH and CDR2 as LQKENI. V dropped 2 bases and J dropped 5 bases, with 25 bases sitting between them. This CDR3 has 18 amino acids. CDR3 bases: TGTGCCAGCTCACCAATGTCACAGGGAATCTACTTAAGTGACGAGCAGTACTTC. Its translation is CASSPMSQGIYLSDEQYF.

The J gene is TRBJ2-1, the V gene TRBV18; TRBD1 matches 10 bases. Germline trimming cut 2 bases from V and 2 bases from J; bases unmatched to any gene: 0. Germline V lookup: CDR1 KGHSH, CDR2 LQKENI. The CDR3 has 15 residues. This chain's CDR3 is CASSPGTGAYNEQFF. In nucleotides, the CDR3 is TGTGCCAGCTCACCAGGGACAGGGGCCTACAATGAGCAGTTCTTC.

This clone appeared once. CDR3 DNA: TGTGCCATCAGTGTTGCGTATCAAGAGACCCAGTACTTC. Protein sequence: CAISVAYQETQYF. The genes are TRBV10-3 and TRBJ2-5, with no clear D. Between the trimmed V and J ends, which lost 4 bases and 2 bases, there was a span of 8 bases. Germline-derived CDR1 and CDR2 are ENHRY and SYGVKD. The CDR3 contains 13 residues.

The V and J genes are TRBV15 and TRBJ1-5; D is uncertain. V lost 1 base, J lost 3 bases, and 22 bases lay in between. Germline V gives CDR1 LNHNV, CDR2 YYDKDF (reference sequence). CDR3 size: 19 residues. The DNA for the CDR3 is TGTGCCACCAGCAGAGTTGGAGCTATTCGGAAGGATCCCAATCAGCCCCAGCATTTT. It translates to CATSRVGAIRKDPNQPQHF.

The chain employs TRBV7-9 and TRBJ2-1; TRBD2 matches 8 bases. Germline CDR1 reads SEHNR; CDR2 reads FQNEAQ (reference sequence). This CDR3 is 15 amino acids long. Germline trimming cut 1 base from V and 4 bases from J; bases unmatched to any gene: 3. CDR3 amino acids: CASSLGTSIYNEQFF. The CDR3 nucleotides read TGTGCCAGCAGCTTAGGGACTAGCATTTACAATGAGCAGTTCTTC.

In this sample, this clone turned up a few times. V usage is TRBV29-1 and J usage is TRBJ2-1; tentative D call: TRBD2 (7 bases). CDR3 length: 14 residues. Germline V gene sequence: CDR1 SQVTM, CDR2 ANQGSEA. Trimming shortened V by 1 base and J by 4 bases, and 11 bases separated the two germline ends. CDR3 DNA: TGCAGCGTTGAAGCGCGGGGGCTGTACAATGAGCAGTTCTTC. Residues: CSVEARGLYNEQFF.

The chain couples TRBV7-9 to TRBJ2-1; TRBD2 aligns across 10 bases. Germline assignment: CDR1 SEHNR and CDR2 FQNEAQ (reference sequence). The CDR3 loop spans 19 amino acids. V lost 8 bases and J lost 0; bases outside the gene matches: 16. CDR3 bases: TGTGCCAGCCTACCTCCAAGACTAGCGGGCGTGAGCTCCTACAATGAGCAGTTCTTC. This codes for CASLPPRLAGVSSYNEQFF.